Listed below are T cell receptor beta chains from one sample, sequenced in a study of blood T cell repertoires in COVID-19. TCRdb keeps only in-frame clones here, not all; method: immunoSEQ multiplex PCR. The sample consists of approximately 330,000 clones, roughly 90% of them appearing once. The sample comprised peripheral blood. All receptors come from a woman aged 50 to 60 with active or convalescent COVID-19. The CDR3 runs from the conserved cysteine through the conserved F or W. A D gene is named only where the DNA matches it firmly. Clone size is stated in some rows and not others, as once, few, many or a class when expanded.

NA | NA | TRBJ1-1 | TRBV19 | CASSIGSRAEAEAFF | TGTGCCAGTAGTATTGGGTCCAGGGCTGAGGCTGAAGCTTTCTTT
NA | TRBD1 | TRBJ2-7 | TRBV3-1/TRBV3-2 | CASRFGQAGAYEQYF | TGTGCCAGCAGATTCGGACAGGCTGGGGCCTACGAGCAGTACTTC
NA | TRBD1 | TRBJ1-2 | TRBV28 | CASSFPRRRRTTGEYGYTF | TGTGCCAGCAGTTTCCCGCGGAGACGGCGAACGACAGGGGAATATGGCTACACCTTC
NA | NA | TRBJ1-4 | TRBV7-2 | CASSPSGGENEKLFF | TGTGCCAGCAGCCCATCGGGAGGGGAGAATGAAAAACTGTTTTTT
NA | NA | TRBJ2-7 | TRBV7-2 | CASSLVVGGAYEQYF | TGTGCCAGCAGCTTAGTCGTGGGCGGGGCCTACGAGCAGTACTTC
NA | NA | TRBJ2-1 | TRBV2 | CASQRTLTISPEQFF | TGTGCCAGTCAGCGAACCCTGACTATATCCCCTGAGCAGTTCTTC
NA | TRBD1 | TRBJ2-3 | TRBV11-3 | CASSLATGQGALSTDTQYF | TGTGCCAGCAGCTTAGCCACCGGACAGGGGGCTCTTAGCACAGATACGCAGTATTTT
NA | NA | TRBJ1-1 | TRBV19 | CASSIILNTEAFF | TGTGCCAGTAGTATTATCCTGAACACTGAAGCTTTCTTT
NA | NA | TRBJ1-2 | TRBV28 | CASSLQGTKGGYTF | TGTGCCAGCAGTTTGCAGGGCACGAAGGGTGGCTACACCTTC
once | NA | TRBJ1-2 | TRBV20-1 | CSARAIYGYTF | TGCAGTGCTAGAGCCATCTATGGCTACACCTTC
NA | TRBD2 | TRBJ2-3 | TRBV7-3 | CASNPGLGTDTQYF | TGTGCCAGCAATCCGGGACTAGGCACAGATACGCAGTATTTT
few | TRBD1 | TRBJ2-7 | TRBV19 | CASSTRRTGLAYEQYF | TGTGCCAGTAGTACCCGAAGGACAGGCTTGGCCTACGAGCAGTACTTC
NA | NA | TRBJ1-5 | TRBV6-5 | CASSLRGMGQPQHF | TGTGCCAGCAGCCTTCGAGGGATGGGTCAGCCCCAGCATTTT
NA | NA | TRBJ1-1 | TRBV7-9 | CASILIGSGDTEAFF | TGTGCCAGCATCCTAATTGGTTCAGGGGATACTGAAGCTTTCTTT
NA | TRBD2 | TRBJ2-3 | TRBV7-3 | CASSPGGSGGKQYF | TGTGCCAGCAGCCCCGGGGGGTCAGGTGGTAAGCAGTATTTT
once | NA | TRBJ2-5 | TRBV19 | CASSIEVGSYVGGQYF | TGTGCCAGTAGTATAGAGGTGGGCAGCTACGTGGGGGGCCAGTACTTC
NA | TRBD2 | TRBJ2-7 | TRBV6-2/TRBV6-3 | CASSQGLAGGKSYEQYF | TGTGCCAGCAGCCAGGGACTAGCGGGGGGGAAGTCCTACGAGCAGTACTTC
NA | NA | TRBJ1-2 | TRBV20-1 | CSVADNYGYTF | TGCAGTGTCGCAGATAACTATGGCTACACCTTC
NA | NA | TRBJ2-7 | TRBV7-9 | CASSWGGDSSYEQYF | TGTGCCAGCAGCTGGGGCGGGGACAGCTCCTACGAGCAGTACTTC
NA | NA | TRBJ1-4 | TRBV7-9 | CASSSRGGTHEKLFF | TGTGCCAGCAGCTCTAGGGGGGGTACTCATGAAAAACTGTTTTTT
NA | TRBD2 | TRBJ2-3 | TRBV7-2 | CASSLSGGPSTDTQYF | TGTGCCAGCAGCTTATCGGGGGGGCCGTCAACAGATACGCAGTATTTT
once | TRBD1 | TRBJ1-3 | TRBV19 | CASSPSRLGILSTGKANTIYF | TGTGCCAGTAGTCCGTCCCGTTTGGGGATCCTATCGACAGGGAAGGCAAACACCATATATTTT
NA | TRBD1 | TRBJ2-7 | TRBV14 | CASSQDVPPRGRGYDF | TGTGCCAGCAGCCAAGATGTCCCCCCCAGGGGCAGGGGGTATGACTTC
NA | TRBD2 | TRBJ2-5 | TRBV10-3 | CAISRLAGDETQYF | TGTGCCATCAGTCGACTAGCGGGAGATGAGACCCAGTACTTC
few | NA | TRBJ1-1 | TRBV30 | CAWAGALFERTEAFF | TGTGCCTGGGCAGGGGCCCTCTTCGAGAGAACTGAAGCTTTCTTT
NA | NA | TRBJ1-1 | TRBV2 | CASSRQTANTEAFF | TGTGCCAGCAGTCGCCAGACTGCCAACACTGAAGCTTTCTTT
NA | NA | TRBJ2-5 | TRBV5-8 | CASSLSGAGKETQYF | TGTGCCAGCAGCTTATCAGGGGCCGGGAAAGAGACCCAGTACTTC
NA | NA | TRBJ1-1 | TRBV6-6 | CAAETQPPTEAFF | TGTGCCGCCGAAACACAGCCGCCCACTGAAGCTTTCTTT
NA | TRBD1 | TRBJ2-7 | TRBV19 | CASSITHQGAPYEQYF | TGTGCCAGTAGTATAACACATCAGGGGGCACCCTACGAGCAGTACTTC
NA | NA | TRBJ1-5 | TRBV21-1 | CAIPPDQPQHF | TGTGCCATCCCCCCAGATCAGCCCCAGCATTTT
few | NA | TRBJ1-2 | TRBV6-1 | CASSDLSRVSNYGYTF | TGTGCCAGCAGTGACTTATCCAGGGTGTCTAACTATGGCTACACCTTC
NA | NA | TRBJ2-6 | TRBV7-9 | CASTLEGGPSSGANVLTF | TGTGCCAGCACTCTAGAGGGGGGGCCCTCCTCTGGGGCCAACGTCCTGACTTTC
NA | NA | TRBJ1-3 | TRBV9 | CASSVQGLSGNTIYF | TGTGCCAGCAGCGTCCAGGGCCTCTCTGGAAACACCATATATTTT
once | NA | TRBJ1-5 | TRBV6-5 | CASRVGGNQPQHF | TGTGCCAGCAGGGTCGGAGGCAATCAGCCCCAGCATTTT
NA | TRBD1 | TRBJ2-7 | TRBV7-2 | CASSPDRGPYEQYF | TGTGCCAGCAGCCCGGACAGGGGACCCTACGAGCAGTACTTC
NA | TRBD2 | TRBJ2-3 | TRBV5-1 | CASSLGSGGPPDTQYF | TGCGCCAGCAGCCTCGGTAGCGGGGGGCCCCCTGATACGCAGTATTTT
NA | TRBD2 | TRBJ2-1 | TRBV6-2/TRBV6-3 | CASSYSLAGRNNEQFF | TGTGCCAGCAGTTACTCCCTAGCGGGGCGTAACAATGAGCAGTTCTTC
NA | NA | TRBJ2-7 | TRBV11-2 | CASSRYRDEQYF | TGTGCCAGCAGCCGATACAGGGACGAGCAGTACTTC
NA | NA | TRBJ2-7 | TRBV7-2 | CASSFSGGRSHEQYF | TGTGCCAGCAGCTTCTCGGGGGGCAGGAGCCACGAGCAGTACTTC
NA | NA | TRBJ1-5 | TRBV19 | CASSIHRVGQPQHF | TGTGCCAGTAGTATTCACAGGGTCGGGCAGCCCCAGCATTTT
NA | NA | TRBJ1-1 | TRBV4-1 | CASSLRGTNAAFF | TGCGCCAGCAGCCTAAGAGGGACAAACGCAGCTTTCTTT
NA | NA | TRBJ1-5 | TRBV4-3 | CASSQVWQSNQPQHF | TGCGCCAGCAGCCAAGTGTGGCAAAGCAATCAGCCCCAGCATTTT
NA | NA | TRBJ1-2 | TRBV5-4 | CASSLEGRVGGYTF | TGTGCCAGCAGCTTGGAGGGCAGGGTAGGTGGCTACACCTTC
NA | TRBD1 | TRBJ2-5 | TRBV19 | CASGPRGQGETQYF | TGTGCCAGTGGCCCCCGGGGACAGGGGGAGACCCAGTACTTC
NA | TRBD1 | TRBJ1-2 | TRBV25-1 | CAASTGVNYGYTF | TGTGCCGCCTCCACAGGGGTTAACTATGGCTACACCTTC